These T cell receptor beta chains were read from a single sample in a study of neurological immune-mediated disorders. One entry per CDR3 protein, called by TCRdb with MiXCR from the 5' RACE reads. Among tens of thousands of distinct CDR3 sequences listed, roughly 4% were seen once. The specimen was PBMCs. These receptors all stem from a man aged 25 to 40 with multiple sclerosis. Each CDR3 is given with its conserved first and last residue. A D gene is named only where the DNA matches it firmly. Size values are once, few and many counts, or a class for expanded clones, and some rows have none.

J,V,size,D,CDR3,DNA
TRBJ2-3,TRBV30,.,.,CAWATSRPNTDTQYF,TGTGCCTGGGCCACTTCCAGGCCAAACACAGATACGCAGTATTTT
TRBJ2-1,TRBV11-1,many,TRBD2,CASSLSRASGRSGEQFF,TGTGCCAGCAGCTTAAGTAGGGCTAGCGGGAGATCTGGTGAGCAGTTCTTC
TRBJ2-7,TRBV5-6,.,.,CASSARRQVTYEQYF,TGTGCCAGCAGCGCGAGAAGACAGGTCACCTACGAGCAGTACTTC
TRBJ2-3,TRBV12-3/TRBV12-4,many,.,CASSPRTFTDTQYF,TGTGCCAGCAGTCCCCGAACCTTCACAGATACGCAGTATTTT
TRBJ2-7,TRBV20-1,many,.,CSARPGGQTYEQYF,TGCAGTGCTAGGCCGGGTGGTCAGACCTACGAGCAGTACTTC
TRBJ2-7,TRBV15,many,.,CATSSGLYEQYF,TGTGCCACGTCCTCTGGCCTCTACGAGCAGTACTTC
TRBJ1-1,TRBV29-1,many,.,CSGTPVNTEAFF,TGCAGCGGGACACCAGTGAACACTGAAGCTTTCTTT
TRBJ2-5,TRBV10-3,many,.,CAIAGLNQETQYF,TGTGCCATCGCAGGACTAAACCAAGAGACCCAGTACTTC
TRBJ2-7,TRBV20-1,few,.,CSAPRGSPNEKYF,TGCAGTGCTCCCCGGGGTTCTCCCAACGAGAAGTACTTC
TRBJ2-1,TRBV5-1,many,.,CASSPRDFYNEQFF,TGCGCCAGCAGCCCCCGGGACTTTTACAATGAGCAGTTCTTC
TRBJ1-4,TRBV11-2,many,.,CASSLAGREKLFF,TGTGCCAGCAGCTTGGCAGGGCGGGAAAAACTGTTTTTT
TRBJ2-7,TRBV11-3,many,TRBD1,CASSLTGIGEQYF,TGTGCCAGCAGCTTGACAGGGATTGGGGAGCAGTACTTC
TRBJ2-7,TRBV5-1,many,.,CASSYGTGSYEQYF,TGCGCCAGCAGCTATGGGACGGGATCCTACGAGCAGTACTTC
TRBJ2-1,TRBV18,.,.,CASSPGLAQNEQFF,TGTGCCAGCTCACCAGGCCTAGCTCAGAATGAGCAGTTCTTC
TRBJ2-7,TRBV5-1,many,TRBD1,CASSIGTGLYEQYF,TGCGCCAGCAGCATCGGGACAGGGCTTTACGAGCAGTACTTC
TRBJ2-5,TRBV5-1,many,TRBD2,CASSLGQAGGHQETQYF,TGCGCCAGCAGCTTGGGCCAAGCGGGGGGTCACCAAGAGACCCAGTACTTC
TRBJ1-5,TRBV7-8,many,.,CASSLWKDYNQPQHF,TGTGCCAGCAGCTTATGGAAGGATTACAATCAGCCCCAGCATTTT
TRBJ1-5,TRBV27,many,.,CASSLKQPQHF,TGTGCCAGCAGTCTCAAACAGCCCCAGCATTTT
TRBJ1-5,TRBV27,many,.,CASSAVIPQGSNQPQHF,TGTGCCAGCAGCGCGGTAATCCCCCAGGGGAGCAATCAGCCCCAGCATTTT
TRBJ2-1,TRBV4-1,many,TRBD2,CASSQDGGGALEQFF,TGCGCCAGCAGCCAAGACGGCGGGGGGGCTCTTGAGCAGTTCTTC
TRBJ2-3,TRBV9,many,TRBD2,CASSSSLAGDPDTQYF,TGTGCCAGCAGCTCTTCACTAGCGGGAGATCCAGATACGCAGTATTTT
TRBJ1-5,TRBV2,many,.,CASSPRGPGANQPQHF,TGTGCCAGCAGCCCTAGGGGTCCAGGGGCTAATCAGCCCCAGCATTTT